The 8 T cell receptor beta chains listed next were all sequenced from one sample in a study of post-analysis software for immune sequencing data (dated by TCRdb to between 2015 and 2016). Library generation was performed with PCR. Data came from an Illumina HiSeq 2500. To reduce PCR and sequencing biases, unique molecular identifiers were built into the TCR beta cDNA libraries. Starting from the raw public reads, TCRdb applied fastp trimming at Q25, assembled clones with MiXCR and retained in-frame beta chains. Records with the same CDR3 protein are collapsed into one entry carrying the most frequent genes and DNA. The sample records 700,000 to 800,000 distinct CDR3 sequences, 25% to 30% of which are singletons. Around 0.6% of the sample is held by the ten biggest clonotypes. Broader findings and caveats from the paper: Several TRBV segments, including TRBV5-6, TRBV5-1 and TRBV20-1, were significantly more frequent in patients than controls.

Their recognized antigens are unknown. What was sequenced was blood. These receptors were collected from a girl aged 5-17 years with multiple sclerosis.

This clonotype was counted ten times or more. The chain links TRBV29-1 to TRBJ2-5; D gene ambiguous. The V and J ends lost 4 bases and 5 bases respectively, with 8 bases between them. Per germline, CDR1 SQVTM and CDR2 ANQGSEA. CDR3 length: 11 amino acids. The CDR3 loop is CSVVGWETQYF. For the CDR3, the DNA is TGCAGCGTTGTGGGTTGGGAGACCCAGTACTTC.

The V call is TRBV4-3, the J call TRBJ2-5; TRBD1 matches at 9 bases. The V gene end was trimmed by 0 bases and the J gene end by 11 bases; junction bases not matched to a gene: 10. Germline assignment: CDR1 LGHNA and CDR2 YSLEER. This CDR3 region has 15 residues. In DNA form, the CDR3 reads TGCGCCAGCAGCCAAGAGGGACAGGGTATCGGTGAGCAGTACTTC. Translating gives CASSQEGQGIGEQYF.

Remarks on this clonotype: The junction and the germline gene differ at one end; a read error may be behind it. The rearrangement uses TRBV11-2 and TRBJ2-7; D is perhaps TRBD1 (5 bases). The closer fit of TRBJ2-5 to the DNA end suggests the J call may be wrong. Germline CDR1 is SGHAT and CDR2 is FQNNGV. This CDR3 spans 14 amino acids. DNA of the CDR3: TGTGCCAACAGCTTAGGCAGGGTGGGAGAGACCCAGTACTTC. Translated, it gives CANSLGRVGETQYF.

V and J are TRBV12-3 or TRBV12-4 and TRBJ1-6; D not certain. The CDR3 loop spans 13 amino acids. The V end lost 3 bases, the J end lost 7 bases, and 7 bases lay between the germline ends. The CDR3 protein is CASSLAPNSPLHF. CDR3 coding DNA: TGTGCCAGCAGTTTGGCTCCCAATTCACCCCTCCACTTT.

This clonotype was observed a few times. This sequence joins TRBV5-1 and TRBJ1-6; 9 bases match TRBD1. Trimming at V came to 0 bases and at J to 10 bases, leaving 2 bases not matched to a gene. This CDR3 region has 14 residues. Germline values: CDR1 SGHRS, CDR2 YFSETQ. In DNA form, the CDR3 reads TGCGCCAGCAGCTTGGGACAGGGGGTCTCACCCCTCCACTTT. Encoded protein: CASSLGQGVSPLHF.

This clonotype occurred many times. The chain uses TRBV20-1 and TRBJ2-5; 13 positions match TRBD2. CDR3 length: 16 residues. Germline V gives CDR1 DFQATT, CDR2 SNEGSKA (reference sequence). J gave up 4 bases and V 1 base, and 6 bases lay outside the gene matches. In nucleotides, the CDR3 is TGCAGTGCTAGAGCATTGACTAGCGGGAGGCCAGAGACCCAGTACTTC. Protein: CSARALTSGRPETQYF.

This clonotype was detected many times. J is TRBJ2-5 and V is TRBV28; 7 nucleotides align to TRBD2. V shed 2 bases and J 4 bases; nucleotides not matched to a gene: 4. This CDR3 spans 14 amino acids. Germline V lookup: CDR1 MDHEN, CDR2 SYDVKM. CDR3 loop: CASSLRGGAETQYF. The CDR3 nucleotides are TGTGCCAGCAGTTTACGGGGAGGGGCAGAGACCCAGTACTTC.

This clonotype was recorded a few times. The DNA of the CDR3 is TGTGCCAGCAACCAGGGGGAGGACAGGCCTTACTATGGCTACACCTTC. The encoded protein is CASNQGEDRPYYGYTF. This sequence joins TRBV28 and TRBJ1-2, with 7 bases aligning to TRBD1. V was clipped by 7 bases and J by 3 bases; unmatched bases: 14. This CDR3 is built from 16 residues. Per germline, CDR1 MDHEN and CDR2 SYDVKM.